The rows below give T cell receptor beta chains drawn from one sample of a study of T cells after yellow fever vaccination. In TCRdb, the 5' RACE reads were re-called with MiXCR into one record per CDR3 protein. The sample lists fewer than 350,000 distinct CDR3 sequences, more than 3% occurring once. The sequencing used PBMCs, collected on the day of the yellow fever booster vaccination. All receptors come from a man between 18 and 29 years old who received the YFV17D yellow fever vaccine. The CDR3 runs from the conserved cysteine through the conserved F or W.

V	J	CDR3
TRBV7-2	TRBJ2-1	CASSSMALSDEQFF
TRBV7-6	TRBJ2-1	CASSSPLADPNNEQFF
TRBV4-3	TRBJ2-3	CASSQDDGGGDTQYF
TRBV5-4	TRBJ1-1	CASSPWGGQGGTEAFF
TRBV5-4	TRBJ1-2	CASSLEHAGAGSYTF
TRBV11-1	TRBJ1-1	CASTGGVRVNTEAFF
TRBV5-1	TRBJ2-3	CASSLSAVSSPDTQYF
TRBV15	TRBJ2-4	CATSRDLAKNIQYF
TRBV18	TRBJ1-6	CASSEDSNSPLHF
TRBV7-9	TRBJ2-5	CASGMETQYF
TRBV6-5	TRBJ1-6	CASSTVSSYNSPLHF
TRBV21-1	TRBJ1-2	CASSKARGGTGGQNYGYTF
TRBV7-2	TRBJ2-1	CASSFSGTSYNEQFF
TRBV7-2	TRBJ2-3	CASRTGLGRTDTQYF
TRBV20-1	TRBJ2-2	CSASGGAGYTGELFF
TRBV9	TRBJ1-6	CASSASSSYNSPLHF
TRBV4-3	TRBJ2-6	CASSQGTGLGANVLTF
TRBV5-6	TRBJ1-2	CASSLAGTDGYTF
TRBV7-6	TRBJ1-1	CASSTQRVPPTEAFF
TRBV3-1	TRBJ1-5	CASSSRGVWGQPQHF
TRBV23-1	TRBJ2-5	CASSQYSGGAVGETQYF
TRBV4-2	TRBJ1-2	CASSQVSGARLAGYTF
TRBV3-1	TRBJ2-7	CASSHWDRAYEQYF
TRBV12-3/TRBV12-4	TRBJ1-1	CASSFTQGSEAFF
TRBV5-4	TRBJ2-1	CASRTGGNNEQFF
TRBV5-1	TRBJ1-1	CASSLEARNTEAFF
TRBV28	TRBJ2-3	CASSSGAGWSTDTQYF
TRBV7-9	TRBJ1-3	CACRGTDFSGNTIYF
TRBV7-2	TRBJ2-3	CASSSGLATDTQYF
TRBV15	TRBJ2-3	CAYGASGLTDTQYF
TRBV7-2	TRBJ1-3	CASRGVYSGNTIYF
TRBV28	TRBJ2-5	CASSLMGETQYF
TRBV20-1	TRBJ2-1	CSASKRSSYNEQFF
TRBV9	TRBJ2-1	CASSETVNEQFF
TRBV27	TRBJ1-2	CASSTGTYGYTF
TRBV29-1	TRBJ2-2	CSVEDWAGELFF